This passage covers 25 T cell receptor beta chains from one sample sequenced in a study of blood T cell repertoires in COVID-19. Libraries were prepared by immunoSEQ multiplex PCR; TCRdb keeps only in-frame clonotypes and omits some of them. This sample has 360,000 or so clones, with 88% found just once. The sequenced sample was PBMCs or T cells enriched from blood (not recorded which). The receptors were sampled from a woman in her 30s who had been exposed to COVID-19.

The V and J genes are TRBV27 and TRBJ2-3; TRBD2 aligns across 11 bases. This CDR3 is built from 18 residues. With 2 bases clipped from V and 0 bases from J, the junction kept 7 bases outside the gene matches. The germline V gene encodes CDR1 MNHEY and CDR2 SMNVEV (reference sequence). The CDR3 loop reads CASSLLLAGGPSTDTQYF. The CDR3 coding sequence is TGTGCCAGCAGTTTACTCCTAGCGGGAGGCCCTAGCACAGATACGCAGTATTTT.

The chain employs TRBV5-1 and TRBJ2-1, with a possible D match to TRBD2 (6 bases). The CDR3 is 15 residues long. Trimming left V 4 bases short and J 5 bases short, with 16 bases between. CDR1 SGHRS and CDR2 YFSETQ come from the germline V gene. This CDR3 reads CASSTRSSAHNEQFF. The CDR3, as DNA: TGCGCCAGCAGCACCCGTTCTAGCGCCCACAATGAGCAGTTCTTC.

Notes on this clone: The sample holds other DNA sequences that translate to the same CDR3. V gene TRBV19 combines with J gene TRBJ1-1, with D hard to call. This CDR3 region has 13 residues. CDR1 and CDR2 from the germline V gene are LNHDA and SQIVND (reference sequence). The V and J ends lost 2 bases and 1 base respectively, with 5 bases between them. CDR3 protein: CASSISGNTEAFF. DNA of the CDR3: TGTGCCAGTAGTATATCAGGGAACACTGAAGCTTTCTTT. The full variable domain, with the rest looked up from reference TRBV19 and TRBJ1-1, is DGGITQSPKYLFRKEGQNVTLSCEQNLNHDAMYWYRQDPGQGLRLIYYSQIVNDFQKGDIAEGYSVSREKKESFPLTVTSAQKNPTAFYLCASSISGNTEAFFGQGTRLTVV.

V gene TRBV6-4 combines with J gene TRBJ2-2; D is perhaps TRBD1 (6 bases). Trimming stripped 4 bases from V and 4 bases from J, with 10 bases between. Looked up from germline, CDR1 is MRHNA and CDR2 is SNTAGT. CDR3 length: 14 amino acids. The CDR3 region has the DNA TGTGCCAGCAGTGCTCTAGGGGGCACCGGGGAGCTGTTTTTT. Amino acids: CASSALGGTGELFF.

Only one count was recorded for this clone. V is TRBV28 and J is TRBJ1-1, with 9 bases fitting TRBD1. V lost 6 bases, J lost 6 bases, and 14 bases stayed unmatched. Germline lookup yields CDR1 MDHEN and CDR2 SYDVKM. The CDR3 loop spans 16 amino acids. The CDR3 bases are TGTGCCAGCAGCCTTTTGGAACCACAGGGGGCATCTGAAGCTTTCTTT. This gives the protein CASSLLEPQGASEAFF.

The J gene is TRBJ2-5, the V gene TRBV7-2, with 9 nucleotides matching TRBD1. CDR3 length: 16 residues. Germline V gene sequence: CDR1 SGHTA, CDR2 FQGNSA. V was clipped by 1 base and J by 1 base; unmatched bases: 4. In DNA, the CDR3 is TGTGCCAGCAGCTTAGGGGGGACAGGGACCCAAGAGACCCAGTACTTC. Translation: CASSLGGTGTQETQYF. Full variable domain (rest looked up from reference TRBV7-2 and TRBJ2-5): GAGVSQSPSNKVTEKGKDVELRCDPISGHTALYWYRQSLGQGLEFLIYFQGNSAPDKSGLPSDRFSAERTGGSVSTLTIQRTQQEDSAVYLCASSLGGTGTQETQYFGPGTRLLVL.

Concerning this clone itself: One end of the junction varies from germline; a read error may be responsible. The V call is TRBV28, the J call TRBJ2-1; 13 positions match TRBD2. Germline values: CDR1 MDHEN, CDR2 SYDVKM. The CDR3 spans 16 residues. The CDR3 is CASSLGGTSGTSGSVF. Written as DNA, the CDR3 is TGTGCCAGCAGTTTAGGAGGGACTAGCGGGACATCGGGCAGCGTCTTC.

The chain uses TRBV28 and TRBJ2-1; the match to TRBD2 covers 11 bases. V lost 4 bases and J lost 4; bases outside the gene matches: 3. The CDR3 spans 15 residues. Germline V gives CDR1 MDHEN, CDR2 SYDVKM. Here the CDR3 reads CASSSRTSGYNEQFF. In DNA form, the CDR3 reads TGTGCCAGCAGTTCTCGGACTAGCGGGTACAATGAGCAGTTCTTC.

This clone was seen just once. The J gene is TRBJ2-7, the V gene TRBV2, with D possibly matching TRBD2 (6 bases). The CDR3 extends over 14 amino acids. The V end lost 4 bases, the J end lost 0 bases, and 10 bases lay between the germline ends. The V gene's germline CDR1 is SNHLY and CDR2 FYNNEI. In DNA form, the CDR3 reads TGTGCCAGCAGTGCCAGCGGGCTCTCCTACGAGCAGTACTTC. This translates into CASSASGLSYEQYF.

This clone was seen only once. The genes are TRBV5-1 and TRBJ2-2, with D possibly TRBD2 on 6 matching bases. V was trimmed by 4 bases and J by 4 bases, leaving 20 bases between them. The CDR3 extends over 17 amino acids. Germline lookup yields CDR1 SGHRS and CDR2 YFSETQ. CDR3 coding DNA: TGCGCCAGCAGCCGTTCGGGAGTGGGGAAGGGCACCGGGGAGCTGTTTTTT. Its translation is CASSRSGVGKGTGELFF.

The gene calls are TRBV28 and TRBJ2-5; tentative D call: TRBD2 (6 bases). CDR3 length: 12 residues. With 7 bases removed from V and 5 bases from J, the gap between germline ends came to 11 bases. Looked up from germline, CDR1 is MDHEN and CDR2 is SYDVKM. CDR3 sequence reads: CASNTRGETQYF. The CDR3 coding sequence is TGTGCCAGCAATACTCGGGGGGAGACCCAGTACTTC.

This clone appeared a single time. The CDR3 protein is CASSPRGDYNEQFF. The CDR3 DNA reads TGTGCCAGTAGTCCCCGGGGGGATTACAATGAGCAGTTCTTC. The chain carries TRBV19 and TRBJ2-1; 7 bases agree with TRBD2. With V trimmed by 5 bases and J by 4 bases, 5 bases remained unmatched. The CDR3 runs 14 residues. The germline V gene has CDR1 LNHDA and CDR2 SQIVND (reference sequence).

The chain employs TRBV30 and TRBJ2-5; 7 bases agree with TRBD2. With V trimmed by 2 bases and J by 6 bases, 3 bases remained unmatched. CDR3 length: 12 amino acids. Germline values: CDR1 GTSNPN, CDR2 SVGIG (reference sequence). The CDR3 protein is CAWSREGKTQYF. Here the CDR3 DNA reads TGTGCCTGGAGTAGGGAGGGTAAGACCCAGTACTTC.

This chain uses TRBV9 with TRBJ2-7, with TRBD2 as a possible D gene (7 bases). This CDR3 is built from 20 residues. Germline CDR1 and CDR2: SGDLS and YYNGEE. V gave up 3 bases and J gave up 3 bases, with 31 bases separating them. The CDR3 is CASSETPRAVGGTPNYEQYF. The CDR3 DNA reads as TGTGCCAGCAGCGAGACTCCCCGCGCAGTCGGGGGGACACCAAACTACGAGCAGTACTTC.

The V call is TRBV24-1, the J call TRBJ2-1, with 7 bases aligning to TRBD1. This CDR3 region has 13 residues. The V gene end was trimmed by 7 bases and the J gene end by 4 bases; junction bases not matched to a gene: 3. CDR1 is KGHDR, CDR2 SFDVKD, per germline. CDR3 amino acids: CATRGQVYNEQFF. The CDR3 DNA sequence: TGTGCCACCAGAGGACAGGTATACAATGAGCAGTTCTTC.

The chain has TRBV28 and TRBJ2-7; weak D call: TRBD1 (6 bases). The CDR3 totals 15 residues. The V end was cut by 2 bases, the J end by 4 bases, with 15 bases between. CDR1 is MDHEN and CDR2 is SYDVKM in the germline V gene. The CDR3 reads CASSLGWTDSYEQYF. The CDR3, as DNA: TGTGCCAGCAGTTTAGGGTGGACAGATAGTTACGAGCAGTACTTC.

CDR3 residues: CASSFRGVRNSPLHF. In DNA, the CDR3 is TGTGCCAGTAGTTTCCGGGGGGTACGTAACTCACCCCTCCACTTT. This chain uses TRBV19 with TRBJ1-6; D is possibly TRBD1 (5 bases). Trimming stripped 5 bases from V and 10 bases from J, with 18 bases between. Per the germline V gene, CDR1 is LNHDA and CDR2 is SQIVND (reference sequence). This CDR3 is built from 15 residues.

The genes are TRBV5-1 and TRBJ1-1; no clear D gene. Deletions cut 4 bases from V and 1 base from J, with 8 bases between. The V gene's germline CDR1 is SGHRS and CDR2 YFSETQ. CDR3 length equals 13 residues. The DNA for the CDR3 is TGCGCCAGCAGCGCATCCGGGAACACTGAAGCTTTCTTT. It is translated as CASSASGNTEAFF.

The chain joins TRBV5-1 to TRBJ1-2, with TRBD1 matching 7 bases. The CDR3 is made up of 18 amino acids. The J segment lost 3 bases and the V segment lost 0 bases, leaving 14 bases of the junction unmatched. Germline V lookup: CDR1 SGHRS, CDR2 YFSETQ. In nucleotides, the CDR3 is TGCGCCAGCAGCTTGGAGGGGGCGCGGGCCATCGGCCACTATGGCTACACCTTC. It codes for CASSLEGARAIGHYGYTF.

This clone turned up a few times. This chain joins TRBV28 and TRBJ1-2, with a weak D call TRBD1 (6 bases). This CDR3 comprises 15 residues. V was shortened by 4 bases and J by 3 bases, with 15 bases between the two germline ends. CDR1 MDHEN and CDR2 SYDVKM come from the germline V gene. The CDR3, as DNA: TGTGCCAGCAGTTCTGGGACATTTGGAGACTATGGCTACACCTTC. Translating gives CASSSGTFGDYGYTF.

The rearrangement uses TRBV10-3 and TRBJ1-2; 9 positions agree with TRBD1. This CDR3 is built from 16 residues. The V gene's germline CDR1 is ENHRY and CDR2 SYGVKD. J gave up 2 bases and V 5 bases, and 9 bases lay outside the gene matches. The CDR3 loop reads CAISRTGTGLNYGYTF. The CDR3 nucleotides are TGTGCCATCAGTCGAACCGGGACAGGGTTAAACTATGGCTACACCTTC.

The rearrangement links TRBV3-1 (or the pseudogene TRBV3-2) to TRBJ1-2; TRBD1 matches at 7 bases. Per germline, CDR1 LGHDT and CDR2 YNNKEL (reference sequence). The V gene end was trimmed by 4 bases and the J gene end by 8 bases; junction bases not matched to a gene: 10. CDR3 size: 14 residues. The CDR3 spells CASSRRDRTFGYTF. CDR3 nucleotides: TGTGCCAGCAGCCGTAGGGACAGAACCTTCGGCTACACCTTC.

The table lists this clone with a count of one. The chain has TRBV30 and TRBJ1-1; no clear D gene. V was cut by 4 bases and J by 2 bases, with 17 bases left in between. The germline V gene has CDR1 GTSNPN and CDR2 SVGIG (reference sequence). CDR3 length equals 15 residues. The CDR3 DNA is TGTGCCTGGACCGGTAGGATGAGGGTAAACACTGAAGCTTTCTTT. Encoded protein: CAWTGRMRVNTEAFF.

The rearrangement links TRBV7-3 to TRBJ2-7, with D unclear. V was pared by 4 bases and J by 5 bases, with 15 bases between. Germline V gene sequence: CDR1 SGHTA, CDR2 FQGTGA. CDR3 length: 14 amino acids. In nucleotides, the CDR3 is TGTGCCAGCAGCTCAGCAGTAGCCCCCCACGAGCAGTACTTC. Protein sequence: CASSSAVAPHEQYF.

The chain links TRBV15 to TRBJ2-7; 12 nucleotides match TRBD2. CDR3 length: 18 residues. Trimming at V came to 2 bases and at J to 6 bases, leaving 14 bases not matched to a gene. The germline CDR1 and CDR2 sequences are LNHNV and YYDKDF (reference sequence). This CDR3 reads CATSRKGGVTSGRPEQYF. CDR3 sequence (DNA): TGTGCCACCAGCAGAAAAGGGGGCGTCACTAGCGGGAGGCCCGAGCAGTACTTC.